These 20 T cell receptor beta chains were all obtained from the same sample, sequenced in a study of post-analysis software for immune sequencing data. Findings and caveats of the study: Five or six TRBV segments, TRBV5-6, TRBV5-1 and TRBV20-1 among them, were found more frequent in patients than controls.

Unique molecular identifiers were built into the TCR beta cDNA libraries. TCRdb ran MiXCR on the PCR reads and lists one entry per CDR3 protein. The sample includes around 400,000 distinct CDR3 sequences, 35% to 45% of them seen just once. Their antigens are not known. Sequencing input: blood. The receptors originated from a girl between 2 and 10 years old with multiple sclerosis.

This chain joins TRBV2 and TRBJ2-1; TRBD2 agrees at 9 bases. V lost 6 bases to trimming and J lost 0 bases; unmatched junction nucleotides: 9. CDR3 size: 17 residues. The germline V gene encodes CDR1 SNHLY and CDR2 FYNNEI. CDR3 protein: CASRQRLAANSYNEQFF. CDR3 coding DNA: TGTGCCAGCAGGCAAAGACTAGCGGCAAACTCCTACAATGAGCAGTTCTTC.

The chain couples TRBV7-2 to TRBJ2-6; no definite D call. The CDR3 has 14 residues. V lost 2 bases, J lost 4 bases, and 6 bases lay in between. From germline, CDR1 is SGHTA and CDR2 FQGNSA. This chain's CDR3 is CASSLRVGANVLTF. The CDR3 DNA reads TGTGCCAGCAGCTTAAGAGTCGGGGCCAACGTCCTGACTTTC.

This clonotype has a handful of counts. V is TRBV29-1 and J is TRBJ2-3, with 8 bases matching TRBD2. Trimming removed 3 bases from V and 3 bases from J; junction bases left unmatched: 11. There are 16 residues in the CDR3. The germline CDR1 and CDR2 sequences are SQVTM and ANQGSEA. CDR3 amino acids: CSVDRFGGERTDTQYF. CDR3 coding DNA: TGCAGCGTTGACCGGTTCGGGGGGGAGAGGACAGATACGCAGTATTTT.

This chain connects TRBV20-1 to TRBJ2-4; maybe TRBD1 (5 bases). Trimming took off 6 bases at V and 8 bases at J, with 20 bases between the two ends. The CDR3 has 14 amino acids. Germline V CDR1 and CDR2: DFQATT, SNEGSKA (reference sequence). CDR3 residues: CSAAENRLGYIQYF. The CDR3 bases are TGCAGTGCAGCAGAGAACAGGCTCGGTTACATTCAGTACTTC.

This chain connects TRBV11-3 to TRBJ2-1; no firm D call. Trimming removed 1 base at V and 0 bases at J, with 13 bases between. Germline-derived CDR1 and CDR2 are SGHNT and YENEEA. The CDR3 extends over 17 amino acids. CDR3 in DNA: TGTGCCAGCAGCTTAGGAGGTCCGCAGATCTCCTACAATGAGCAGTTCTTC. Its protein is CASSLGGPQISYNEQFF.

The chain employs TRBV12-3 or TRBV12-4 and TRBJ1-2; D unclear. The CDR3 extends over 12 amino acids. V gave up 6 bases and J gave up 6 bases, with 11 bases separating them. CDR3 in amino acids: CASSPYRHGYTF. Written as DNA, the CDR3 is TGTGCCAGCAGCCCGTATCGCCATGGCTACACCTTC.

The J gene is TRBJ1-1, the V gene TRBV10-1, with TRBD1 matching 8 bases. This CDR3 spans 14 amino acids. Looked up from germline, CDR1 is WNHNN and CDR2 is SYGVQD (reference sequence). Trimming removed 2 bases from V and 8 bases from J; junction bases left unmatched: 7. The CDR3 nucleotides are TGCGCCAGCAGTGAGGGGACAGGTCTTTTGGAAGCTTTCTTT. Protein product: CASSEGTGLLEAFF.

This chain joins TRBV20-1 and TRBJ2-5, with 13 bases aligning to TRBD2. The J call may be faulty, since TRBJ2-7 better matches the DNA end. Germline CDR1 and CDR2: DFQATT and SNEGSKA (reference sequence). CDR3 size: 17 residues. The CDR3 sequence is CSASGLAGVSKSYEQYF. The DNA of the CDR3 is TGCAGTGCTAGCGGACTAGCGGGAGTATCGAAGTCCTACGAGCAGTACTTC.

This clonotype was seen only once. The rearrangement links TRBV29-1 to TRBJ2-4, with 7 bases matching TRBD2. The J segment lost 3 bases and the V segment lost 4 bases, leaving 6 bases of the junction unmatched. The length of the CDR3 is 14 residues. The germline V gene encodes CDR1 SQVTM and CDR2 ANQGSEA. CDR3 loop: CSVASGDDKNIQYF. CDR3 nucleotide sequence: TGCAGCGTTGCTAGCGGTGATGACAAAAACATTCAGTACTTC. The full variable domain, with the rest looked up from reference TRBV29-1 and TRBJ2-4, is SAVISQKPSRDICQRGTSLTIQCQVDSQVTMMFWYRQQPGQSLTLIATANQGSEATYESGFVIDKFPISRPNLTFSTLTVSNMSPEDSSIYLCSVASGDDKNIQYFGAGTRLSVL.

The rearrangement links TRBV9 to TRBJ2-1; tentatively, D is TRBD1 (6 bases). Germline CDR1 is SGDLS and CDR2 is YYNGEE. The CDR3 is 14 residues long. Trimming shortened V by 0 bases and J by 6 bases, and 10 bases separated the two germline ends. In DNA form, the CDR3 reads TGTGCCAGCAGCGTAGTGGCAGGGGTCAATGAGCAGTTCTTC. This gives the protein CASSVVAGVNEQFF.

The sample holds a few counts of this clonotype. The rearrangement joins TRBV7-8 to TRBJ2-4; D is perhaps TRBD1 (5 bases). The germline V gene encodes CDR1 SGHVS and CDR2 FQNEAQ. The ends were cut back, 0 bases at V and 10 bases at J, with 19 bases in the middle. CDR3 length equals 16 residues. This CDR3 reads CASSLADNDGLGIQYF. The DNA of the CDR3 is TGTGCCAGCAGCTTAGCGGACAATGATGGTCTCGGAATTCAGTACTTC.

This clonotype was recorded a few times. V and J are TRBV6-5 and TRBJ1-6, with 11 bases lining up with TRBD1. The CDR3 is 14 amino acids. Germline CDR1 reads MNHEY; CDR2 reads SVGAGI. With V trimmed by 7 bases and J by 10 bases, 6 bases remained unmatched. The CDR3 DNA reads as TGTGCCAGCACCTGGGACAGGGGGAGCTCACCCCTCCACTTT. Its protein is CASTWDRGSSPLHF.

The genes are TRBV5-1 and TRBJ2-1; 10 bases are shared with TRBD1. The J call may be in error: the DNA end matches TRBJ2-7 better. CDR3 length: 15 residues. Germline V lookup: CDR1 SGHRS, CDR2 YFSETQ. In DNA form, the CDR3 reads TGCGCCAGCAGCCGGACAGGGGGGTACTACAATGAGCAGTACTTC. It is translated as CASSRTGGYYNEQYF.

J is TRBJ1-4 and V is TRBV5-1; no clear D. Trimming took off 4 bases at V and 7 bases at J, with 5 bases between the two ends. There are 11 residues in the CDR3. Looked up from germline, CDR1 is SGHRS and CDR2 is YFSETQ. For the CDR3, the DNA is TGCGCCAGCAGCCCGGGTGAAAAACTGTTTTTT. This translates into CASSPGEKLFF. Supplemented by reference TRBV5-1 and TRBJ1-4, the full variable domain reads KAGVTQTPRYLIKTRGQQVTLSCSPISGHRSVSWYQQTPGQGLQFLFEYFSETQRNKGNFPGRFSGRQFSNSRSEMNVSTLELGDSALYLCASSPGEKLFFGSGTQLSVL.

At least ten counts were recorded for this clonotype. The chain uses TRBV4-1 and TRBJ2-1; 9 bases fit TRBD1. The CDR3 spans 15 residues. The germline CDR1 and CDR2 sequences are MGHRA and YSYEKL. The V and J ends lost 4 bases and 3 bases, in that order; junction bases with no gene match: 4. The DNA of the CDR3 is TGCGCCAGCAGCCGACAGGACAGGGGCTACAATGAGCAGTTCTTC. Encoded protein: CASSRQDRGYNEQFF.

There are a few counts of this clonotype. This sequence joins TRBV9 and TRBJ1-6, with D maybe TRBD1 (5 bases). This CDR3 comprises 17 residues. V dropped 0 bases and J dropped 5 bases, with 15 bases sitting between them. From germline, CDR1 is SGDLS and CDR2 YYNGEE. In DNA form, the CDR3 reads TGTGCCAGCAGCGTAGGGGGGTACAGTCTCCATAATTCACCCCTCCACTTT. Encoded protein: CASSVGGYSLHNSPLHF.

This clonotype was seen many times. The chain has TRBV9 and TRBJ1-5; 8 nucleotides line up with TRBD1. Unmatched junction bases numbered 1, after V lost 0 bases and J lost 5 bases. Germline V gene lookup returns CDR1 SGDLS and CDR2 YYNGEE. This CDR3 is 14 amino acids long. The CDR3 here is CASSVDRGYQPQHF. DNA for the CDR3: TGTGCCAGCAGCGTAGACAGGGGGTATCAGCCCCAGCATTTT.

V usage is TRBV4-2 and J usage is TRBJ2-5; 7 bases align to TRBD2. The germline V gene has CDR1 LGHNA and CDR2 YNFKEQ. V lost 2 bases and J lost 3; bases outside the gene matches: 6. CDR3 size: 15 residues. CDR3 DNA: TGTGCCAGCAGCCAACCCTGGGGAGGGGAAGAGACCCAGTACTTC. Translation: CASSQPWGGEETQYF.

The chain joins TRBV6-1 to TRBJ2-5; 9 bases are a match to TRBD1. The CDR3 has 17 residues. The trim removed 6 bases at V and 6 bases at J, leaving 17 bases unmatched. Germline V gives CDR1 MNHNS, CDR2 SASEGT. The CDR3 DNA reads as TGTGCCAGCAGACATACACGGGACAGGGCGGTCTGGCAGACCCAGTACTTC. Protein sequence: CASRHTRDRAVWQTQYF.

CDR3 sequence: CASSQRGAGAAGTQYF. The CDR3 region has the DNA TGTGCCAGCAGCCAGAGGGGCGCGGGAGCTGCGGGAACGCAGTATTTT. The J gene is TRBJ2-3, the V gene TRBV7-2; 7 nucleotides agree with TRBD2. Germline V CDR1 and CDR2: SGHTA, FQGNSA. V lost 5 bases and J lost 9; bases outside the gene matches: 17. This CDR3 region has 16 residues.